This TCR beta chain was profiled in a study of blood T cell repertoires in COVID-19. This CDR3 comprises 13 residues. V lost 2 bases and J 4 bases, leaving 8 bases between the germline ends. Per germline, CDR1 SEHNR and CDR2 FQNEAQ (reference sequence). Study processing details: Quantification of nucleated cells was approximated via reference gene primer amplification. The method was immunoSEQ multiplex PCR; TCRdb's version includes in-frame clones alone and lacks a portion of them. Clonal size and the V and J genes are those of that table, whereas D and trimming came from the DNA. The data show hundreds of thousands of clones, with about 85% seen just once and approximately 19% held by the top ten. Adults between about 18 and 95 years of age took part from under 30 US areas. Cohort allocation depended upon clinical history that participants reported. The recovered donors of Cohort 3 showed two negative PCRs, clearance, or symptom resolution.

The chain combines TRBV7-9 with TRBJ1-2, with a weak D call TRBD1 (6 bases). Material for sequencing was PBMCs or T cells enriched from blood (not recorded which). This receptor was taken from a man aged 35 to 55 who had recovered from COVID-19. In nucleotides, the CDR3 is TGTGCCAGCAGCTTAACAGGGCTCTATGGCTACACCTTC. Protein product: CASSLTGLYGYTF.